This TCR beta chain was captured by sequencing in a study of shared clonotypes between healthy human individuals. The study's findings and limits: In the sorted subsets, rarefaction showed sequencing was incomplete despite large depth.

Note on this clone: No antigen is known for it.

Germline V gives CDR1 SQVTM, CDR2 ANQGSEA. V dropped 2 bases and J dropped 6 bases, with 13 bases sitting between them. The CDR3 runs 13 residues. In replicate PCRs of sorted subsets, roughly 200 ng DNA, 29,000 or so T cell genomes, was used. TCRdb's copy holds only in-frame clones and misses some; the assay was immunoSEQ multiplex PCR. Among roughly 590,000 clones listed, around 95% were seen once. Selected positively for CCR7 and CD45RO-negative, naive CD8 cells excluded terminally differentiated effector memory CD45RA+ cells. The donor cohort consisted entirely of Caucasian adults residing in Nashville, Tennessee.

The rearrangement joins TRBV29-1 to TRBJ1-1; D may be TRBD1 (5 bases). The sequencing input was naive CD8+ T cells sorted from blood. The TCR was taken from a woman in her 30s in good health. In DNA form, the CDR3 reads TGCAGCGTTGAACCCTCGGGGGTCCCTGAAGCTTTCTTT. Translating gives CSVEPSGVPEAFF.